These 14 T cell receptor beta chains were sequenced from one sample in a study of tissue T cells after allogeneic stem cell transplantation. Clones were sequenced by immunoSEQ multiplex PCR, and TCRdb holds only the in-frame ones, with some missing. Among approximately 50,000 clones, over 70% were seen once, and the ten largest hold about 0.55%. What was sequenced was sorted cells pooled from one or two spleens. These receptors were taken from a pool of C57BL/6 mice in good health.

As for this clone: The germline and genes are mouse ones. CDR3 amino acids: CTCSADLSQNTLYF. The part of the CDR3 DNA that was read is TGCACCTGCAGTGCAGATTTAAGTCAAAACACCTTGTAC. The rearrangement uses TRBV1 and TRBJ2-4, with unresolved D. The observed sequence ends 1 residue before the CDR3 terminus, with the missing tail filled in from the germline J gene. Between the trimmed V and J ends, which lost 0 bases and 0 bases, there was a span of 4 bases. Germline V CDR1 and CDR2: NSQYPW, LRSPGD (reference sequence). The CDR3 is made up of 14 amino acids. Filled out from reference TRBV1 and TRBJ2-4, the complete variable domain reads VTLLEQNPRWRLVPRGQAVNLRCILKNSQYPWMSWYQQDLQKQLQWLFTLRSPGDKEVKSLPGADYLATRVTDTELRLQVANMSQGRTLYCTCSADLSQNTLYFGAGTRLSVL.

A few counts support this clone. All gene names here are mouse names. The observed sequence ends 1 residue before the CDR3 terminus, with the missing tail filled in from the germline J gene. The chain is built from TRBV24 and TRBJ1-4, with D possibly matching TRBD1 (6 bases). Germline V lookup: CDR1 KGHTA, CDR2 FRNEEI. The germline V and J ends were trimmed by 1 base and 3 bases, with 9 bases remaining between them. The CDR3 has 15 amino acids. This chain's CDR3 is CASSLSGTTNERLFF. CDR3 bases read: TGTGCCAGCAGTCTGTCCGGGACAACCAACGAAAGATTATTT.

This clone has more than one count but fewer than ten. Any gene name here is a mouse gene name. CDR3 DNA (partial): TGTGCTAGCGGTGACAGGGGGGGCTGGGAACAGTAC. This codes for CASGDRGGWEQY. The CDR3 reads in full as CASGDRGGWEQYF. The genes are TRBV29 and TRBJ2-7, with a tentative D call TRBD1 (9 bases). The read falls 1 residue short of the CDR3 end, and the missing part is taken from the germline J gene. This CDR3 comprises 13 residues. V gave up 8 bases and J gave up 7 bases, with 18 bases separating them. The germline CDR1 and CDR2 sequences are MSHET and SYDVDS.

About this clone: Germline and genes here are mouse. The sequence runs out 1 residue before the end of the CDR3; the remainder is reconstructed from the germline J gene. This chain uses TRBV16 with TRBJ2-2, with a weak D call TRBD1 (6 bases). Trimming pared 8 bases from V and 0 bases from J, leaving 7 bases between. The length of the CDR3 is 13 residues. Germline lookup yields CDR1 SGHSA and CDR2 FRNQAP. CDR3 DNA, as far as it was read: TGTGCAAGCGGGACATCAAACACCGGGCAGCTCTAC. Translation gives CASGTSNTGQLY. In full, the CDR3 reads CASGTSNTGQLYF.

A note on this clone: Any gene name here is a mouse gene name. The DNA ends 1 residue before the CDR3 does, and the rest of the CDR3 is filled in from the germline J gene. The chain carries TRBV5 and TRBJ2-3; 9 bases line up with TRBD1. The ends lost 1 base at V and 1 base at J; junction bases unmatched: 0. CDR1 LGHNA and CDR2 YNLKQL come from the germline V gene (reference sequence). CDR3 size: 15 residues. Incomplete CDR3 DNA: TGTGCCAGCAGCCAAGGACAGGGGGGTGCAGAAACGCTGTAT. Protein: CASSQGQGGAETLY. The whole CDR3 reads CASSQGQGGAETLYF.

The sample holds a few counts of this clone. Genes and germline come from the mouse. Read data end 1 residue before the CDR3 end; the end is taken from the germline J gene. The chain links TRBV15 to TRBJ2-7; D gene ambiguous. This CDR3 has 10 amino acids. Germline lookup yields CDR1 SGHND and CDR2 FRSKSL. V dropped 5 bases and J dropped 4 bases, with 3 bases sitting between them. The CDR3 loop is CASSRYEQYF. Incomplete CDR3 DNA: TGTGCCAGCAGTCGTTATGAACAGTAC.

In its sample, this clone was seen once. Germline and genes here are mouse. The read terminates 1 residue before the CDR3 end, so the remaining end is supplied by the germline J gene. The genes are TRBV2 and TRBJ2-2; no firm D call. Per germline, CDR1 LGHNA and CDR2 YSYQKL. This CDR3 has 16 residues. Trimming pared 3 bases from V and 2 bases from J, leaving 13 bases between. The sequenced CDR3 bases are TGTGCCAGCAGCCAGTCGGGAGCGAGGAACACCGGGCAGCTCTAC. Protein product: CASSQSGARNTGQLY. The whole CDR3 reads CASSQSGARNTGQLYF.

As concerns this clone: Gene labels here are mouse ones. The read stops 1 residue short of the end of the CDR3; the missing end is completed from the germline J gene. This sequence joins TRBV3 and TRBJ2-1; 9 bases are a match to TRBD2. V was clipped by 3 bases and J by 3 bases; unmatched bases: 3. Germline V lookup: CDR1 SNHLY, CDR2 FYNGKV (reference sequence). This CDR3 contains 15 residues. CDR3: CASSFSGGVYAEQFF. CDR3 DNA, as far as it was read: TGTGCCAGCAGCTTTTCTGGGGGGGTCTATGCTGAGCAGTTC.

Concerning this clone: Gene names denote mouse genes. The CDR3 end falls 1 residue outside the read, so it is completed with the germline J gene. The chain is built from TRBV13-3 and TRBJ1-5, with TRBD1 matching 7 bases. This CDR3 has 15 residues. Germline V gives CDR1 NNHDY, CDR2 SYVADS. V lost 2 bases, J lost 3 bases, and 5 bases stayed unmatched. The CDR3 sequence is CASSDNRGGNQAPLF. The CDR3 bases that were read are TGTGCCAGCAGTGACAACAGGGGAGGCAACCAGGCTCCGCTT. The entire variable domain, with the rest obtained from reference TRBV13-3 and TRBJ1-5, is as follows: EAAVTQSPRSKVAVTGGKVTLSCHQTNNHDYMYWYRQDTGHGLRLIHYSYVADSTEKGDIPDGYKASRPSQENFSLILELASLSQTAVYFCASSDNRGGNQAPLFGEGTRLSVL.

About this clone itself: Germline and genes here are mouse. The sequenced part of the CDR3 DNA is TGTGCCAGCAGCCGTTCCGGGACTGGGGGGGCGCTTGAACAGTAC. Its translation is CASSRSGTGGALEQY. The entire CDR3 sequence reads CASSRSGTGGALEQYF. The chain employs TRBV5 and TRBJ2-7, with TRBD2 identical over 14 bases. The CDR3 end falls 1 residue outside the read, so it is completed with the germline J gene. This CDR3 has 16 residues. Unmatched junction bases numbered 8, after V lost 4 bases and J lost 6 bases. CDR1 and CDR2 (germline): LGHNA, YNLKQL (reference sequence).

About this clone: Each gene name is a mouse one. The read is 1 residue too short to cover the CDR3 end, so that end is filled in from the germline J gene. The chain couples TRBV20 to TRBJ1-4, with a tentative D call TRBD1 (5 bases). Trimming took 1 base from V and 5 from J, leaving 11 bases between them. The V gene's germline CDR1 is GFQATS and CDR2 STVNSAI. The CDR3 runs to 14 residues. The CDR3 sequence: CGARAWGRNERLFF. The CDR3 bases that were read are TGTGGTGCTAGGGCCTGGGGGAGAAACGAAAGATTATTT.

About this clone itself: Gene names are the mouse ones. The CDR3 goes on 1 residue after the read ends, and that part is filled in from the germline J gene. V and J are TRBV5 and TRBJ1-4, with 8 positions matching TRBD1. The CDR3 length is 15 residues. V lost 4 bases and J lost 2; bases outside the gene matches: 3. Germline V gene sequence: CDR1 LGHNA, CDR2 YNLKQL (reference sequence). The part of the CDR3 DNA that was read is TGTGCCAGCAGCCCCCGGGACAGGTCCAACGAAAGATTATTT. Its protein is CASSPRDRSNERLF. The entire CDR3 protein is CASSPRDRSNERLFF.

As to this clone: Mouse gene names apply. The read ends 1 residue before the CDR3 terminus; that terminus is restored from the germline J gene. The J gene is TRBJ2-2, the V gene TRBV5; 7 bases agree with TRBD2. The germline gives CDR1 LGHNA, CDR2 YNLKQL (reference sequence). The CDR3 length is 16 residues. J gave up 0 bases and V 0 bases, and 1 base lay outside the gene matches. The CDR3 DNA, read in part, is TGTGCCAGCAGCCAAGAGGGGGGGGCAAACACCGGGCAGCTCTAC. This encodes CASSQEGGANTGQLY. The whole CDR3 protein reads CASSQEGGANTGQLYF.

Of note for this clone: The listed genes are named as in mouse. The sequenced part of the CDR3 DNA is TGTGCCAGCGGTCACTGGGGTGCAGAAACGCTGTAT. It encodes CASGHWGAETLY. The full CDR3 protein reads CASGHWGAETLYF. This sequence joins TRBV13-2 and TRBJ2-3; a weak D match, TRBD2 (6 bases). The read finishes 1 residue shy of the CDR3 end, and the germline J gene is used to complete it. The V end lost 4 bases, the J end lost 1 base, and 7 bases lay between the germline ends. Germline V gene lookup returns CDR1 NNHNN and CDR2 SYGAGS (reference sequence). CDR3 length: 13 amino acids.